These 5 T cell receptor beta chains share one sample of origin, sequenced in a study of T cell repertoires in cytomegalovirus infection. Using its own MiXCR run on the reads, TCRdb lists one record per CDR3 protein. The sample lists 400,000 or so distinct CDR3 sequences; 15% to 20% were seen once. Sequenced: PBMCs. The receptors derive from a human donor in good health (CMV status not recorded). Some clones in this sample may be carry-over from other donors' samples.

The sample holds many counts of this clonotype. CDR3 loop: CASSLRTSGFIVGEQFF. The CDR3, as DNA: TGTGCCAGCAGCCTACGGACTAGCGGGTTTATCGTCGGTGAGCAGTTCTTC. The chain links TRBV7-6 to TRBJ2-1; 11 nucleotides line up with TRBD2. CDR3 size: 17 residues. Germline loops: CDR1 SGHVS, CDR2 FNYEAQ. V dropped 5 bases and J dropped 9; count of bases not matched to a gene: 15.

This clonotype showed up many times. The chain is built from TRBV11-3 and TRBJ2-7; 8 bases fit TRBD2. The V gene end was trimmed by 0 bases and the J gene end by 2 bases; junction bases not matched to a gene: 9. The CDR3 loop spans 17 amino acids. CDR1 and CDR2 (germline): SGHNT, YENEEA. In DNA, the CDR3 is TGTGCCAGCAGCTTAGATTCGGGCGGGAGGACCCCCTACGAGCAGTACGTC. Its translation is CASSLDSGGRTPYEQYV.

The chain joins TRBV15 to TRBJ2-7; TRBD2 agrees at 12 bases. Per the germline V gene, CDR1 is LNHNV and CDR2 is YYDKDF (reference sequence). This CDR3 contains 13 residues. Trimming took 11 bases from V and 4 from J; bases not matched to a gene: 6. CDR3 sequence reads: CAARLAGAYEQYF. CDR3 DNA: TGTGCCGCGCGACTAGCGGGAGCATACGAGCAGTACTTC.

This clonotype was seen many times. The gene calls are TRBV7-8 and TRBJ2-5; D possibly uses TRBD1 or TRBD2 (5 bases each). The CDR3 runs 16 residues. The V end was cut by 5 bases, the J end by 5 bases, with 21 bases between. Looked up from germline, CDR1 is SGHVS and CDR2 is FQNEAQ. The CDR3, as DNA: TGTGCCAGCAGCCTCACCGGGGCCCGTGACTCTGAGACCCAGTACTTC. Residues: CASSLTGARDSETQYF.

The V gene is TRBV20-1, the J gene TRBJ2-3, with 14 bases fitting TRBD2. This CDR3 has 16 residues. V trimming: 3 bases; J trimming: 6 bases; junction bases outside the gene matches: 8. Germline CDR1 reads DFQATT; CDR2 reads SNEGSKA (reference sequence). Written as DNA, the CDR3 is TGCAGTGCTAGTCCGGGGACTAGCGGGAGCGACGATACGCAGTATTTT. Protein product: CSASPGTSGSDDTQYF.